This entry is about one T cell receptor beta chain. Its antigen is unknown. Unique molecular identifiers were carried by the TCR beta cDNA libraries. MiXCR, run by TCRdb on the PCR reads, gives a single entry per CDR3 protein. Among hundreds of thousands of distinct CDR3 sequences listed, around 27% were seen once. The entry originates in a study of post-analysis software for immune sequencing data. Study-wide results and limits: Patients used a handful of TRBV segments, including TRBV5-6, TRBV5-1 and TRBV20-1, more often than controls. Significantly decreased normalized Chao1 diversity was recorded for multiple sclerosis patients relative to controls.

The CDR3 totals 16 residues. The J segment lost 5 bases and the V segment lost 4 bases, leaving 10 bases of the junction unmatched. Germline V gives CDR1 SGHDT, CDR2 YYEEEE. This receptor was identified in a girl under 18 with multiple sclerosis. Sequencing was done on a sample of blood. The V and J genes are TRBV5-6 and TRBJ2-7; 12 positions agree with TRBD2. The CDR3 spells CASSRGLAGGMDEQYF. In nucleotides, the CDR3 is TGTGCCAGCAGCCGGGGGCTAGCGGGAGGGATGGACGAGCAGTACTTC.